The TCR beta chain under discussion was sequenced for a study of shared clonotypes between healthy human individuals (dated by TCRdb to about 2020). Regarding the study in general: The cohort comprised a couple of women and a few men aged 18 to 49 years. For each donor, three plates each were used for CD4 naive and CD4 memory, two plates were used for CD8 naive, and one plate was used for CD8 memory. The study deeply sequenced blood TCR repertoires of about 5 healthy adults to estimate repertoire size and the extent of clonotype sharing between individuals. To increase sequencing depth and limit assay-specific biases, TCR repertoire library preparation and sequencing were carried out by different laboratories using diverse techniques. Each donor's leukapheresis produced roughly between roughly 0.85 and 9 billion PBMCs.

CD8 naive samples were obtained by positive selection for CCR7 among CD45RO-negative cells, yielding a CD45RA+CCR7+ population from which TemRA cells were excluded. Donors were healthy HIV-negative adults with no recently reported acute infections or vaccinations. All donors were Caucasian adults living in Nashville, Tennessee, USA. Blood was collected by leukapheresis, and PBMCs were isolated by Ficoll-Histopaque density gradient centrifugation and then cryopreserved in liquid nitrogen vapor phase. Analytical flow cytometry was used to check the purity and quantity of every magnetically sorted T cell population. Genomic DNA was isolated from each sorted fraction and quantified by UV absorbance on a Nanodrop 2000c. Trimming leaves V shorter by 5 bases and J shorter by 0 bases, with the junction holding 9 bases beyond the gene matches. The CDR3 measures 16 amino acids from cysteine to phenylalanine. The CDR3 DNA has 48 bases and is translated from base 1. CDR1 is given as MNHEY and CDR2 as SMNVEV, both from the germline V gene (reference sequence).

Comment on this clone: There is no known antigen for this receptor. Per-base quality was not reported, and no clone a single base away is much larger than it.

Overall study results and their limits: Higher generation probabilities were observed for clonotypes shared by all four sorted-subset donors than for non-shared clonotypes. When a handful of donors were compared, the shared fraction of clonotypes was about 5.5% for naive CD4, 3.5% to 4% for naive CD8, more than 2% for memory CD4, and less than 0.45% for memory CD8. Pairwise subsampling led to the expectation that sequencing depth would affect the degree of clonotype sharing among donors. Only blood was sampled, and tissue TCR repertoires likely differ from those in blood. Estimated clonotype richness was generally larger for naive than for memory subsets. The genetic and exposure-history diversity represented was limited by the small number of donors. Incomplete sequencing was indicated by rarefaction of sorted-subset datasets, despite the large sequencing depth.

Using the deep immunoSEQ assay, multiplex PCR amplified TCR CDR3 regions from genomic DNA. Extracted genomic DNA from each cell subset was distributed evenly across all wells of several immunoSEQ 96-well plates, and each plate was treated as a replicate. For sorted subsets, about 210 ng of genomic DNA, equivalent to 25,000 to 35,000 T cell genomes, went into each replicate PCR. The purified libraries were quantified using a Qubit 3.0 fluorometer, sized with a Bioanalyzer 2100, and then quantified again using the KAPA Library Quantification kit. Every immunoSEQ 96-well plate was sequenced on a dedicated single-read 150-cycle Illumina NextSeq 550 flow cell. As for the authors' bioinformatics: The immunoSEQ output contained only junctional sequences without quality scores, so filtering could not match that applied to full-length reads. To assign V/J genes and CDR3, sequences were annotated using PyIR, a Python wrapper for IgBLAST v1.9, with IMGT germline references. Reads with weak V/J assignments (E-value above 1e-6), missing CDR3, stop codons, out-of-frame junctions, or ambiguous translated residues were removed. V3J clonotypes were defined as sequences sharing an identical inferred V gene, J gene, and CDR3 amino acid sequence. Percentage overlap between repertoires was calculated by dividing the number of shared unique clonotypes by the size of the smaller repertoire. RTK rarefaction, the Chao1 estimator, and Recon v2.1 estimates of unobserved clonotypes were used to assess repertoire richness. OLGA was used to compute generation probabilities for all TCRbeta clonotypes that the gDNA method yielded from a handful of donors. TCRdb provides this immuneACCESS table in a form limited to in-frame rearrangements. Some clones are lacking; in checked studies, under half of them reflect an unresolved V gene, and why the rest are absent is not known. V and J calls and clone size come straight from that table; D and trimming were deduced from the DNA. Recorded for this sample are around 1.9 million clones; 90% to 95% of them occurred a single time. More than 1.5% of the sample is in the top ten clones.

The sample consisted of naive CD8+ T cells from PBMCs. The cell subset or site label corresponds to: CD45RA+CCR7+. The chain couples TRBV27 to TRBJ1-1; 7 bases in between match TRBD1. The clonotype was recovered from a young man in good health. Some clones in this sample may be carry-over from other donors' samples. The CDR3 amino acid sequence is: CASSVLQGGLNTEAFF. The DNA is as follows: TGTGCCAGCAGTGTTCTACAAGGGGGCCTGAACACTGAAGCTTTCTTT.